This record covers a single TCR beta chain. The germline V gene encodes CDR1 SGHDN and CDR2 FVKESK. The V gene lost 0 bases and the J gene lost 9 bases, with 14 bases spanning the gap. The CDR3 totals 15 residues. This record belongs to a study of blood T cell repertoires in COVID-19. TCRdb's table, derived via immunoSEQ multiplex PCR, lists solely in-frame clones and lacks some. The table has 150,000 to 200,000 clones, 83% seen once. This clonotype was sampled from an older woman with COVID-19, enrolled during active disease. Sequencing used peripheral blood. The rearrangement links TRBV14 to TRBJ1-4; D is undetermined. Written as DNA, the CDR3 is TGTGCCAGCAGCCAAGATCAATCATACGGGAAAAAACTGTTTTTT. This gives the protein CASSQDQSYGKKLFF.